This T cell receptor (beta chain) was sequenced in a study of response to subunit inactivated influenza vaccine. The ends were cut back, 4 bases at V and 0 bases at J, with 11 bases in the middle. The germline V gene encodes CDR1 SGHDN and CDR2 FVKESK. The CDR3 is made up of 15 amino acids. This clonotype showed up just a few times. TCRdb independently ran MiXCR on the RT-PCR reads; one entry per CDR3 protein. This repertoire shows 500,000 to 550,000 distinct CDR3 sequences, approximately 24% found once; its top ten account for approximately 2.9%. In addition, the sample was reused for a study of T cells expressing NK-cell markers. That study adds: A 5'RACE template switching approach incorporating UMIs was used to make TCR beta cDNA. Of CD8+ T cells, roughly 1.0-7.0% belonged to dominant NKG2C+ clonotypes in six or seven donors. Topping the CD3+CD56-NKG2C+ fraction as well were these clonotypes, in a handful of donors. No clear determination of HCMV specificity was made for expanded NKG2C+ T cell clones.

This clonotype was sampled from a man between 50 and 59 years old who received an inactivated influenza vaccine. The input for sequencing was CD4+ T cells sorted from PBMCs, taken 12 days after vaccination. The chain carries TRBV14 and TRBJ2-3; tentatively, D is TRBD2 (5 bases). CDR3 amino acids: CASSPGLFSTDTQYF. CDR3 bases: TGTGCCAGCAGCCCTGGACTGTTTAGCACAGATACGCAGTATTTT.